Listed below are T cell receptor beta chains from one sample, sequenced in a study of blood T cell repertoires in COVID-19. TCRdb's copy holds only in-frame clones and misses some; the assay was immunoSEQ multiplex PCR. Counted here are approximately 210,000 clones, roughly 80% occurring once; the ten biggest clones make up just over 2.5%. Sequenced: peripheral blood. These receptors originate from a woman in her 70s with active or convalescent COVID-19. The CDR3 runs from the conserved cysteine through the conserved F or W. The D gene is left open where the match is weak. Clone size appears in some rows only: once, few, many, or a class for an expanded clone.

clone_size d_call j_call v_call cdr3_aa cdr3_nt
NA TRBD2 TRBJ2-7 TRBV6-2/TRBV6-3 CASSYFPLRGGDRYEQYF TGTGCCAGCAGTTATTTCCCTCTTCGGGGGGGGGATCGCTACGAGCAGTACTTC
NA TRBD1 TRBJ2-7 TRBV5-1 CASSRAGGSYEQYF TGCGCCAGCAGCCGGGCAGGGGGCTCCTACGAGCAGTACTTC
NA NA TRBJ2-1 TRBV27 CASSPQGLSSYNEQFF TGTGCCAGCAGTCCACAGGGACTAAGCTCCTACAATGAGCAGTTCTTC
NA NA TRBJ2-1 TRBV7-9 CASSLIDNEQFF TGTGCCAGCAGCTTAATCGACAATGAGCAGTTCTTC
NA NA TRBJ1-1 TRBV7-9 CASSFSSNTEAFF TGTGCCAGCAGCTTCAGTTCGAACACTGAAGCTTTCTTT
few NA TRBJ1-2 TRBV27 CASSHGYGYTF TGTGCCAGCAGCCACGGGTATGGCTACACCTTC
once NA TRBJ2-5 TRBV2 CASGEDGGETQYF TGTGCCAGCGGCGAAGACGGTGGAGAGACCCAGTACTTC
few TRBD2 TRBJ2-7 TRBV2 CASSRGLGVPEQYF TGTGCCAGCAGCAGGGGACTAGGAGTCCCCGAGCAGTACTTC
NA TRBD1 TRBJ1-1 TRBV5-1 CASSARQGARTEAFF TGCGCCAGCAGCGCCAGACAGGGGGCACGGACTGAAGCTTTCTTT
NA TRBD1 TRBJ1-4 TRBV5-3 CAIPAGTGGEESEKLFF TGTGCCATCCCAGCCGGGACAGGGGGGGAGGAAAGCGAAAAACTGTTTTTT